Below are 18 T cell receptor beta chains sequenced from a single sample in a study of cytomegalovirus exposure and HLA in healthy donors. Sequenced by immunoSEQ multiplex PCR; TCRdb stores in-frame clones only, minus some. This table holds about 200,000 clones, about 79% found once. Sequenced input: PBMCs. These receptors were obtained from a woman aged 25 to 45 in good health and CMV-seropositive.

V usage is TRBV9 and J usage is TRBJ1-1; TRBD1 aligns across 7 bases. The CDR3 consists of 14 residues. Germline loops: CDR1 SGDLS, CDR2 YYNGEE. V gave up 4 bases and J gave up 5 bases; unmatched junction bases: 8. The DNA of the CDR3 is TGTGCCAGCAGCACACGACAGGGAAGGACTGAAGCTTTCTTT. It specifies CASSTRQGRTEAFF. The complete variable domain, with remaining parts taken from reference TRBV9 and TRBJ1-1, reads DSGVTQTPKHLITATGQRVTLRCSPRSGDLSVYWYQQSLDQGLQFLIQYYNGEERAKGNILERFSAQQFPDLHSELNLSSLELGDSALYFCASSTRQGRTEAFFGQGTRLTVV.

About this clone: A read error may produce the germline difference seen at one junction end. V and J are TRBV5-6 and TRBJ1-2, with D perhaps matching TRBD1 (6 bases). The CDR3 is made up of 14 amino acids. Germline V gives CDR1 SGHDT, CDR2 YYEEEE. The CDR3 is CASSLTGSKYGYTF. The DNA of the CDR3 is TGTGCCAGCAGCTTGACAGGGTCTAAGTATGGCTACACCTTC.

The chain employs TRBV28 and TRBJ2-5, with TRBD1 matching 7 bases. Germline V gives CDR1 MDHEN, CDR2 SYDVKM. With V trimmed by 1 base and J by 2 bases, 10 bases remained unmatched. The CDR3 extends over 17 amino acids. In nucleotides, the CDR3 is TGTGCCAGCAGTTTATTACCTCGGACAGGCTATCAAGAGACCCAGTACTTC. It translates to CASSLLPRTGYQETQYF. The full variable domain, completed using reference TRBV28 and TRBJ2-5, is DVKVTQSSRYLVKRTGEKVFLECVQDMDHENMFWYRQDPGLGLRLIYFSYDVKMKEKGDIPEGYSVSREKKERFSLILESASTNQTSMYLCASSLLPRTGYQETQYFGPGTRLLVL.

This clone was observed once. The chain is built from TRBV9 and TRBJ2-1; 11 bases are shared with TRBD1. Germline V gene lookup returns CDR1 SGDLS and CDR2 YYNGEE. J lost 8 bases, V lost 0 bases, and 4 bases had no gene match. The length of the CDR3 is 15 residues. CDR3 region: CASSVVGQGAHEQFF. CDR3 bases: TGTGCCAGCAGCGTAGTCGGACAGGGGGCACATGAGCAGTTCTTC.

The chain joins TRBV6-5 to TRBJ2-1; TRBD2 aligns across 8 bases. Losses at the gene ends were 10 bases for V and 3 bases for J; bases not matched to a gene: 8. In germline, CDR1 is MNHEY, CDR2 SVGAGI. This CDR3 spans 14 amino acids. In DNA, the CDR3 is TGTGCCATAAGTAAGCGGGGGCACTACAATGAGCAGTTCTTC. It translates to CAISKRGHYNEQFF.

The chain recombines TRBV6-5 with TRBJ2-5; D might be TRBD2 (6 bases). CDR1 is MNHEY and CDR2 is SVGAGI in the germline V gene. This CDR3 is built from 13 residues. The V gene lost 11 bases and the J gene lost 9 bases, with 22 bases spanning the gap. DNA for the CDR3: TGTGCCGCGAAGGGGACTCCCACTTCGGCCCAGTACTTC. It translates to CAAKGTPTSAQYF.

The chain links TRBV7-9 to TRBJ2-7; unclear D gene. V lost 5 bases to trimming and J lost 2 bases, with 13 bases between them. Germline lookup yields CDR1 SEHNR and CDR2 FQNEAQ (reference sequence). The CDR3 has 14 amino acids. CDR3 protein: CASSPSRVPYEQYF. In DNA, the CDR3 is TGTGCCAGCAGCCCCAGTCGTGTTCCCTACGAGCAGTACTTC.

This clone was recorded only once. The rearrangement joins TRBV28 to TRBJ1-5; 7 nucleotides match TRBD1. The CDR3 runs 15 residues. Germline-derived CDR1 and CDR2 are MDHEN and SYDVKM. V was pared by 5 bases and J by 0 bases, with 4 bases of the junction left unmatched. CDR3 region: CASSPDRDSNQPQHF. Written as DNA, the CDR3 is TGTGCCAGCAGTCCTGACAGGGATAGCAATCAGCCCCAGCATTTT.

The chain recombines TRBV18 with TRBJ2-7; 7 bases match TRBD1. The CDR3 sequence is 13 residues long. Germline values: CDR1 KGHSH, CDR2 LQKENI. V gave up 4 bases and J gave up 4 bases; unmatched junction bases: 4. The CDR3: CASSLRGNYEQYF. DNA of the CDR3: TGTGCCAGCTCACTCAGGGGGAATTACGAGCAGTACTTC.

The chain has TRBV5-6 and TRBJ1-1; D is ambiguous. V lost 4 bases to trimming and J lost 1 base, with 5 bases between them. Germline values: CDR1 SGHDT, CDR2 YYEEEE. This CDR3 is built from 12 residues. CDR3 amino acids: CASSRQNTEAFF. CDR3 nucleotide sequence: TGTGCCAGCAGCCGACAGAACACTGAAGCTTTCTTT. Full variable domain (rest looked up from reference TRBV5-6 and TRBJ1-1): DAGVTQSPTHLIKTRGQQVTLRCSPKSGHDTVSWYQQALGQGPQFIFQYYEEEERQRGNFPDRFSGHQFPNYSSELNVNALLLGDSALYLCASSRQNTEAFFGQGTRLTVV.

V gene TRBV7-2 combines with J gene TRBJ1-2, with 8 bases fitting TRBD1. Unmatched junction bases numbered 5, after V lost 5 bases and J lost 6 bases. This CDR3 spans 13 amino acids. Per germline, CDR1 SGHTA and CDR2 FQGNSA. The CDR3 sequence: CASSLDRADGYTF. The CDR3 DNA sequence: TGTGCCAGCAGCCTGGACAGGGCGGATGGCTACACCTTC.

The CDR3, as DNA: TGTGCCAGCGGCGTACAGGGGGCGATCGCGCAGTTCTTC. As protein: CASGVQGAIAQFF. V and J are TRBV27 and TRBJ2-1, with TRBD1 identical over 9 bases. V was pared by 8 bases and J by 12 bases, with 11 bases of the junction left unmatched. The CDR3 is 13 amino acids. The germline CDR1 and CDR2 sequences are MNHEY and SMNVEV (reference sequence).

The CDR3 DNA reads TGTGCCAGCAGCGTGGGGACTAGCGGGAATCATGAGCAGTTCTTC. It encodes CASSVGTSGNHEQFF. The chain couples TRBV9 to TRBJ2-1, with TRBD2 matching over 13 bases. This CDR3 comprises 15 residues. CDR1 is SGDLS and CDR2 is YYNGEE in the germline V gene. With V trimmed by 2 bases and J by 8 bases, 4 bases remained unmatched.

The rearrangement joins TRBV4-1 to TRBJ2-1, with 8 bases aligning to TRBD1. Trimming took 5 bases from V and 0 from J; bases not matched to a gene: 6. This CDR3 spans 16 amino acids. Germline CDR1 MGHRA, CDR2 YSYEKL. CDR3 DNA sequence: TGCGCCAGCAGCTCGACAGGGGAAAGCTCCTACAATGAGCAGTTCTTC. This encodes CASSSTGESSYNEQFF.

In this sample, this clone turned up a few times. CDR3 region: CATKGGLTTGGPQPQHF. CDR3 nucleotides: TGTGCCACCAAGGGAGGGTTAACAACCGGAGGGCCTCAGCCCCAGCATTTT. The chain has TRBV10-3 and TRBJ1-5; D gene uncertain. Germline CDR1 reads ENHRY; CDR2 reads SYGVKD. The V gene lost 10 bases and the J gene lost 6 bases, with 28 bases spanning the gap. This CDR3 has 17 residues.

The chain employs TRBV7-9 and TRBJ1-3; D perhaps matches TRBD1 (6 bases). The germline CDR1 and CDR2 sequences are SEHNR and FQNEAQ (reference sequence). Deletions cut 5 bases from V and 2 bases from J, with 13 bases between. CDR3 length equals 15 residues. CDR3 nucleotides: TGTGCCAGCAGCCCCGACAGGAGCGCTGGAAACACCATATATTTT. Amino acids: CASSPDRSAGNTIYF.

The CDR3 nucleotides read TGTGCCAGCAGCTTAGTTCGACAGGCTTCGGAAGCTTTCTTT. Protein sequence: CASSLVRQASEAFF. The chain is built from TRBV7-2 and TRBJ1-1; maybe TRBD1 (6 bases). The CDR3 is 14 residues long. Trimming removed 1 base from V and 8 bases from J, with 14 bases in between. Germline V lookup: CDR1 SGHTA, CDR2 FQGNSA.

The chain combines TRBV30 with TRBJ2-7, with D maybe TRBD2 (6 bases). This CDR3 is built from 13 residues. Germline V gene lookup returns CDR1 GTSNPN and CDR2 SVGIG (reference sequence). V lost 3 bases and J lost 2, with 11 bases in between. CDR3 bases: TGTGCCTGGAGAATTCGCGGGGCCTACGAGCAGTACTTC. It translates to CAWRIRGAYEQYF. The full variable domain, rest sourced from reference TRBV30 and TRBJ2-7, is SQTIHQWPATLVQPVGSPLSLECTVEGTSNPNLYWYRQAAGRGLQLLFYSVGIGQISSEVPQNLSASRPQDRQFILSSKKLLLSDSGFYLCAWRIRGAYEQYFGPGTRLTVT.